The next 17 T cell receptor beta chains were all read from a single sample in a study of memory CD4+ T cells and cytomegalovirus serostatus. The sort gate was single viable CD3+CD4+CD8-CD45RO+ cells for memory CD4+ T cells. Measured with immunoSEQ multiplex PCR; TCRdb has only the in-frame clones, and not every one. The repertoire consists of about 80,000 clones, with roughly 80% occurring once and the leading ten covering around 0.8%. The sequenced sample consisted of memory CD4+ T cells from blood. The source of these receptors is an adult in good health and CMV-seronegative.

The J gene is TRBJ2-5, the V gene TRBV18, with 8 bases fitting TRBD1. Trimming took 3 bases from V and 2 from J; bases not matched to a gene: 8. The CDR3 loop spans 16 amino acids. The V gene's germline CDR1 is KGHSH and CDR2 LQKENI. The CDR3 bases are TGTGCCAGCTCACCCAAAGGCAGGGGGCAACAAGAGACCCAGTACTTC. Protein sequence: CASSPKGRGQQETQYF.

The CDR3 here is CATSSRTGQGKLFF. CDR3 in DNA: TGTGCCACCAGCAGCCGGACAGGCCAGGGAAAACTGTTTTTT. The V and J genes are TRBV15 and TRBJ1-4; 7 bases are shared with TRBD1. V dropped 3 bases and J dropped 10; count of bases not matched to a gene: 8. This CDR3 has 14 residues. Germline V CDR1 and CDR2: LNHNV, YYDKDF (reference sequence).

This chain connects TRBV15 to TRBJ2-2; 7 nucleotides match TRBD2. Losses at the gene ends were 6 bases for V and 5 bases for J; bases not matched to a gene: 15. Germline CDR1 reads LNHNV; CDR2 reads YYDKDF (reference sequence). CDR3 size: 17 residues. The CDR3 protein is CATSSPLRRGITGELFF. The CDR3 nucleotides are TGTGCCACCAGTAGCCCGTTGCGGCGGGGGATAACCGGGGAGCTGTTTTTT.

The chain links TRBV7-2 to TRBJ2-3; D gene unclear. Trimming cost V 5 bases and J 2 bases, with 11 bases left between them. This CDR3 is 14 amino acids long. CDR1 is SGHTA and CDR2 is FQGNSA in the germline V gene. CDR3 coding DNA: TGTGCCAGCAGCCTTCTTTTTTCCACAGATACGCAGTATTTT. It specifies CASSLLFSTDTQYF.

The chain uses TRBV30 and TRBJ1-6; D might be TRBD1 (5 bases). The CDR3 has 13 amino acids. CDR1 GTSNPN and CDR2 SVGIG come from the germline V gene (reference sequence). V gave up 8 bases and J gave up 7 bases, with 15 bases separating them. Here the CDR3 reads CAGGQADNSPLHF. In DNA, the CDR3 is TGTGCCGGGGGTCAGGCCGACAATTCACCCCTCCACTTT. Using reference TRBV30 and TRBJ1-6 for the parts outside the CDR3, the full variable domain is SQTIHQWPATLVQPVGSPLSLECTVEGTSNPNLYWYRQAAGRGLQLLFYSVGIGQISSEVPQNLSASRPQDRQFILSSKKLLLSDSGFYLCAGGQADNSPLHFGNGTRLTVT.

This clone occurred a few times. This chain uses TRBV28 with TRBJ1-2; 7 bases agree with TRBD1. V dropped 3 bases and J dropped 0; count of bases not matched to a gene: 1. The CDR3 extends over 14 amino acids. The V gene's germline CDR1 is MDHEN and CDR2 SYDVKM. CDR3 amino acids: CASSFQGANYGYTF. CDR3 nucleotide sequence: TGTGCCAGCAGTTTCCAGGGGGCTAACTATGGCTACACCTTC.

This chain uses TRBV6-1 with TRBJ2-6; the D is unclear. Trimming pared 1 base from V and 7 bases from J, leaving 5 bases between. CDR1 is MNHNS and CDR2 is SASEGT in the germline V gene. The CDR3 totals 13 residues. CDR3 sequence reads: CASSEGNANVLTF. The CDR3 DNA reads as TGTGCCAGCAGTGAAGGCAACGCCAACGTCCTGACTTTC.

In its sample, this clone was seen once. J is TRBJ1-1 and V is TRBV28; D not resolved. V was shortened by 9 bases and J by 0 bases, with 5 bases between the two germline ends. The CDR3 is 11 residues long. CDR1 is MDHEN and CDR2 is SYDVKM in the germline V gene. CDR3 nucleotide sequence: TGTGCCAGTCGGGTGAACACTGAAGCTTTCTTT. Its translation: CASRVNTEAFF.

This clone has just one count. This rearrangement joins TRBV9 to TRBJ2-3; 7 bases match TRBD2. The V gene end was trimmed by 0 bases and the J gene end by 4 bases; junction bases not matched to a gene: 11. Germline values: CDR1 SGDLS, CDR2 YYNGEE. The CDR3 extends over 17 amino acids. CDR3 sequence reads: CASSVAPGGGSADTQYF. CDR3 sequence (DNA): TGTGCCAGCAGCGTAGCGCCCGGCGGGGGTTCGGCAGATACGCAGTATTTT.

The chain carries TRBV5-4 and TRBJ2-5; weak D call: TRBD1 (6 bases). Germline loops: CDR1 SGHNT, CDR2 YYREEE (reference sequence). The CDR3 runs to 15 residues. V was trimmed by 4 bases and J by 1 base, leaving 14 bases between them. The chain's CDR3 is CASSQNTQGQETQYF. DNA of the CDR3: TGTGCCAGCAGCCAAAATACACAGGGCCAAGAGACCCAGTACTTC.

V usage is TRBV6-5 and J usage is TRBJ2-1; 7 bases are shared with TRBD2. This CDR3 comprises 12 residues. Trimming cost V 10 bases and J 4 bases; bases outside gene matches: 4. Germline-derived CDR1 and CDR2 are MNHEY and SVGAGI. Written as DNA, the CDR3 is TGTGCCACTTGGGGGGGATACAATGAGCAGTTCTTC. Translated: CATWGGYNEQFF.

The CDR3: CASTSSGQLLRGVIREQFF. Here the CDR3 DNA reads TGTGCCAGCACCTCCTCAGGACAGCTCTTAAGGGGTGTCATTCGTGAGCAGTTCTTC. This chain joins TRBV5-6 and TRBJ2-1; D is possibly TRBD1 (6 bases). CDR1 and CDR2 from the germline V gene are SGHDT and YYEEEE. This CDR3 has 19 residues. V dropped 6 bases and J dropped 9 bases, with 34 bases sitting between them.

The CDR3 region is CASSFNSGGASNEQFF. The CDR3 nucleotides read TGCGCCAGCAGCTTCAACAGCGGGGGGGCGTCCAATGAGCAGTTCTTC. V usage is TRBV5-1 and J usage is TRBJ2-1; 10 bases line up with TRBD2. V lost 2 bases to trimming and J lost 6 bases; unmatched junction nucleotides: 8. CDR1 is SGHRS and CDR2 is YFSETQ in the germline V gene. The length of the CDR3 is 16 residues.

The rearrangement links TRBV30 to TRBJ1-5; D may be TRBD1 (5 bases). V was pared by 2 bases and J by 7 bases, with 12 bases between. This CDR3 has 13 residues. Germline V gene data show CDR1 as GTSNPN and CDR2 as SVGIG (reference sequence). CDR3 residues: CAWSLTGSQPQHF. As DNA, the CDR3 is TGTGCCTGGAGTCTCACAGGTAGCCAGCCCCAGCATTTT.

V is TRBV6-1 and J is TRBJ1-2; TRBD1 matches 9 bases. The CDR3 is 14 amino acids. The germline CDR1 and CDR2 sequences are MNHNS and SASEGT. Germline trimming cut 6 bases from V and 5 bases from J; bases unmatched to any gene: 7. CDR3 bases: TGTGCCAGCAGAGACAGGGGGGTCCCGTATGGCTACACCTTC. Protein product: CASRDRGVPYGYTF.

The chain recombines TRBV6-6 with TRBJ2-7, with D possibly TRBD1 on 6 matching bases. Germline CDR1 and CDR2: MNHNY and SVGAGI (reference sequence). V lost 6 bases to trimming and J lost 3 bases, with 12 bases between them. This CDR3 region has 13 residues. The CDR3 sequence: CASRHRQDYEQYF. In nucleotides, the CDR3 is TGTGCCAGCAGACACCGACAGGACTACGAGCAGTACTTC.

CDR3 amino acids: CASSLGGGSTGELFF. The DNA for the CDR3 is TGCGCCAGCAGCTTGGGCGGGGGGAGCACCGGGGAGCTGTTTTTT. The chain links TRBV5-1 to TRBJ2-2, with TRBD2 matching over 8 bases. The germline V gene encodes CDR1 SGHRS and CDR2 YFSETQ. CDR3 size: 15 residues. Trimming at V came to 0 bases and at J to 4 bases, leaving 2 bases not matched to a gene.